This TCR beta chain emerged from a study of shared clonotypes between healthy human individuals. Study as a whole: For every donor, three CD4 naive, three CD4 memory, two CD8 naive and one CD8 memory plates were used.

Assay used: immunoSEQ multiplex PCR; TCRdb lists only in-frame clones, some missing. The sample lists about 800,000 clones; about 96% were seen once. CDR1 and CDR2 (germline): MNHEY, SVGAGI. The CDR3 is made up of 15 amino acids. Study-level points and caveats: Tissues were not sampled, only blood, and their repertoires likely differ. Among the subsets, naive ones generally showed larger estimated richness than memory ones.

Only CD45RO-negative cells positively selected for CCR7 counted as naive CD8 cells, so terminally differentiated effector memory CD45RA+ cells were excluded. With regard to this clone: The target antigen is unknown. Germline and junction disagree at one end, which may indicate a read error.

The sequencing sample was made of naive CD8+ T cells sorted from blood. The receptor was derived from a man aged 30-40 years in good health. The chain has TRBV6-5 and TRBJ2-7; TRBD2 matches at 7 bases. The CDR3 is CASSYESLGGSELEF. The CDR3 DNA reads as TGTGCCAGCAGTTACGAGTCTTTGGGGGGGTCGGAGTTGGAGTTC.